This paragraph covers one TCR beta chain sequence. Its antigen is as yet unknown. This sample stems from a study of shared clonotypes between healthy human individuals. Study donors comprised healthy, HIV-negative adults devoid of recent acute infection or vaccination. Assay: immunoSEQ multiplex PCR; the TCRdb copy retains only in-frame clones and omits some. The repertoire holds around 2,000,000 clones, 85% to 95% seen once, with roughly 0.13% in the top ten. Study findings and constraints: Generally, naive subsets came out with larger estimated richness than memory subsets.

Germline values: CDR1 SGHNT, CDR2 YYREEE (reference sequence). The V gene lost 3 bases and the J gene lost 6 bases, with 16 bases spanning the gap. The CDR3 sequence is 15 residues long. The chain uses TRBV5-4 and TRBJ2-1; tentatively, D is TRBD2 (7 bases). The sequence came from a man aged 18 to 35 in good health. The specimen was naive CD4+ T cells sorted from blood. Sample subset: CD45RA+ positively selected. The CDR3 nucleotides read TGTGCCAGCAGCTCTCCGGGGGGCCTTATCAATGAGCAGTTCTTC. This codes for CASSSPGGLINEQFF. Filled out from reference TRBV5-4 and TRBJ2-1, the complete variable domain reads ETGVTQSPTHLIKTRGQQVTLRCSSQSGHNTVSWYQQALGQGPQFIFQYYREEENGRGNFPPRFSGLQFPNYSSELNVNALELDDSALYLCASSSPGGLINEQFFGPGTRLTVL.